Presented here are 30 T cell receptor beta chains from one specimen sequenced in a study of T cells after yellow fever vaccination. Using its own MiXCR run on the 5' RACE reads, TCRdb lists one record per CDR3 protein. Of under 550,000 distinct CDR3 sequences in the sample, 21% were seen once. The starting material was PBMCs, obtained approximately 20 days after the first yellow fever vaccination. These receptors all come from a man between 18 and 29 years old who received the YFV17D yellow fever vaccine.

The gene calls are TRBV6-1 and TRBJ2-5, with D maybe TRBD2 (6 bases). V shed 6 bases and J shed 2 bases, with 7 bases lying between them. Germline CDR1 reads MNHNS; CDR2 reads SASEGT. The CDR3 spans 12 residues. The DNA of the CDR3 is TGTGCCAGCAGAGGGACTCAAGAGACCCAGTACTTC. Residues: CASRGTQETQYF.

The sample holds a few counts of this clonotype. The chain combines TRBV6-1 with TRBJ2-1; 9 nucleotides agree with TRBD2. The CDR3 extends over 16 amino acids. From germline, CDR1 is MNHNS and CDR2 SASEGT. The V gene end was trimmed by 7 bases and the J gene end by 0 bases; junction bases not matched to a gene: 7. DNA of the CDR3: TGTGCCAGCACCCTCTCGGGACTAGCCTCCTACAATGAGCAGTTCTTC. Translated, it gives CASTLSGLASYNEQFF.

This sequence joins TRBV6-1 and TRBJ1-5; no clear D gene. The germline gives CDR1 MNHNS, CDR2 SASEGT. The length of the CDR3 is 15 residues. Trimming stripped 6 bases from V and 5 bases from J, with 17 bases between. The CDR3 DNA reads TGTGCCAGCAGCCCGGGTTCGGGAGGGTATCAGCCCCAGCATTTT. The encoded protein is CASSPGSGGYQPQHF.

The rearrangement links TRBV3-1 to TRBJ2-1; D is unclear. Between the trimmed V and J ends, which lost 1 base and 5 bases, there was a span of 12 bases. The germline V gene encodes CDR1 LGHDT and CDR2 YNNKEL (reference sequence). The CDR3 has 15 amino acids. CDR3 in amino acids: CASSQGISHNNEQFF. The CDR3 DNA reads TGTGCCAGCAGCCAAGGCATTAGCCACAACAATGAGCAGTTCTTC.

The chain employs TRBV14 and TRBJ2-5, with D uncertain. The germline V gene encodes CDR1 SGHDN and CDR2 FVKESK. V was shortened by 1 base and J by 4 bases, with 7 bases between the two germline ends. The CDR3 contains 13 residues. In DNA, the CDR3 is TGTGCCAGCAGCCAAGCGCGTAGAGAGACCCAGTACTTC. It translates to CASSQARRETQYF.

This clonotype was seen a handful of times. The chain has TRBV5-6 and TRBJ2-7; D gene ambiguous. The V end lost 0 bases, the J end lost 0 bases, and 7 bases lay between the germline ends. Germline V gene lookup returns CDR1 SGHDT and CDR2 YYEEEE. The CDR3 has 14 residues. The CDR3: CASSLEPASYEQYF. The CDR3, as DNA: TGTGCCAGCAGCTTGGAGCCGGCCTCCTACGAGCAGTACTTC.

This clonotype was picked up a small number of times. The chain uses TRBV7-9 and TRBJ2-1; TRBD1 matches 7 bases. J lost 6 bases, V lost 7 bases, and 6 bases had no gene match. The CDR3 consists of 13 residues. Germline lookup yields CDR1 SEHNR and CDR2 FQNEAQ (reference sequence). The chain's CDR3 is CASTEGAVNEQFF. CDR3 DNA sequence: TGTGCCAGCACCGAGGGGGCAGTCAATGAGCAGTTCTTC.

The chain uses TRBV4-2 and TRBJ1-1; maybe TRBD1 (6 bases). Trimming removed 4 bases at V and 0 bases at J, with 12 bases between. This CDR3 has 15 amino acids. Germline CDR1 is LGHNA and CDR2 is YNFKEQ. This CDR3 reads CASSPRTDMNTEAFF. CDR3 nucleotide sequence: TGTGCCAGCAGCCCACGGACAGACATGAACACTGAAGCTTTCTTT.

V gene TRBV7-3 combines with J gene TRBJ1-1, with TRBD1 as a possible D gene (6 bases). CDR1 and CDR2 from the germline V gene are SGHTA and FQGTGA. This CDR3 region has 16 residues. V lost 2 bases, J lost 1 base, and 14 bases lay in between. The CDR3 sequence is CASSLRGGLSNTEAFF. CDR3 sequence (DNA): TGTGCCAGCAGCTTACGGGGGGGGCTCTCGAACACTGAAGCTTTCTTT. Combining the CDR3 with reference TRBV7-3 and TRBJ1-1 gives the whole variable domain GAGVSQTPSNKVTEKGKYVELRCDPISGHTALYWYRQSLGQGPEFLIYFQGTGAADDSGLPNDRFFAVRPEGSVSTLKIQRTERGDSAVYLCASSLRGGLSNTEAFFGQGTRLTVV.

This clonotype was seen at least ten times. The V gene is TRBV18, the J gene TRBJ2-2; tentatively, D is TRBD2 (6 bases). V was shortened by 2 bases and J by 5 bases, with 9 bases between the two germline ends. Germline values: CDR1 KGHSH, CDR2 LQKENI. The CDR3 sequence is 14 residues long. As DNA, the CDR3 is TGTGCCAGCTCACCAACGGGGAGGACCGGGGAGCTGTTTTTT. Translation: CASSPTGRTGELFF.

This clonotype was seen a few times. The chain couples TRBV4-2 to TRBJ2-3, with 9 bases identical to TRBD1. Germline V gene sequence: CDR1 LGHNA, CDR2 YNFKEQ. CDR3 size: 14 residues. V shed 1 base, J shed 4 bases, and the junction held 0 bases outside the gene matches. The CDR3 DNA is TGTGCCAGCAGCCAAGGGACAGGGGCAGATACGCAGTATTTT. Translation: CASSQGTGADTQYF.

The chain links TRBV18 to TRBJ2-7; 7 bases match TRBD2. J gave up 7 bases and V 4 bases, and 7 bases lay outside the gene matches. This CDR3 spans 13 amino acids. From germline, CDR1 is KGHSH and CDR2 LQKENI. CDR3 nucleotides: TGTGCCAGCTCACTGACAAGCGGGACGGAGCAGTACTTC. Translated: CASSLTSGTEQYF. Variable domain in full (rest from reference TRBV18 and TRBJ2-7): NAGVMQNPRHLVRRRGQEARLRCSPMKGHSHVYWYRQLPEEGLKFMVYLQKENIIDESGMPKERFSAEFPKEGPSILRIQQVVRGDSAAYFCASSLTSGTEQYFGPGTRLTVT.

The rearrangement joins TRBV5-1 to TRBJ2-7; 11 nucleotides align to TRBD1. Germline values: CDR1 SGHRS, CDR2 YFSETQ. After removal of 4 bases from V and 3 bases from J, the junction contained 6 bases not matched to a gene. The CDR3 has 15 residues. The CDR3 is CASSPWTGGGYEQYF. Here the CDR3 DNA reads TGCGCCAGCAGCCCGTGGACAGGGGGCGGCTACGAGCAGTACTTC.

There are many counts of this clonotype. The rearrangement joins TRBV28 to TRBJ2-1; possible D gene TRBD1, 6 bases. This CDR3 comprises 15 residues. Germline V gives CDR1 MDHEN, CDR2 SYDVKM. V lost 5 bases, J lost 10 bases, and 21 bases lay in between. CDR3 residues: CASSTGTPFYYEQFF. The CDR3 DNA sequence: TGTGCCAGCAGTACCGGGACACCCTTTTACTACGAGCAGTTCTTC.

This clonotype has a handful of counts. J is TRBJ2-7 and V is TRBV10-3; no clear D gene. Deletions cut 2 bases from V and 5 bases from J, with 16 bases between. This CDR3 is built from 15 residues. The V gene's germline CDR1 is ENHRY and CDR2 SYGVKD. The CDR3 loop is CAISEGRWDVDEQYV. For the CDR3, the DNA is TGTGCCATCAGTGAGGGTAGGTGGGATGTGGACGAGCAGTACGTC.

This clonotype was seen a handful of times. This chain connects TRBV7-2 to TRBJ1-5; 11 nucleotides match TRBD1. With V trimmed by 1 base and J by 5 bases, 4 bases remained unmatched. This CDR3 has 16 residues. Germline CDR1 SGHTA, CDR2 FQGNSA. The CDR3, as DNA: TGTGCCAGCAGCTTAGTCGGGACAGGGGGAGATCAGCCCCAGCATTTT. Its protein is CASSLVGTGGDQPQHF.

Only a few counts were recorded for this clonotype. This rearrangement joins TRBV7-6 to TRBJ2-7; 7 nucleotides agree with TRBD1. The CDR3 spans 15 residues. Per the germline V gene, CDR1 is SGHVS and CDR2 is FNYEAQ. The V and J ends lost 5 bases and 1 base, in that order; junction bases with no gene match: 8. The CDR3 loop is CASSPGTAISYEQYF. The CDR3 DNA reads TGTGCCAGCAGCCCCGGGACAGCAATTTCCTACGAGCAGTACTTC.

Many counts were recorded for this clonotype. The CDR3 DNA reads TGTGCCAGCAGTTACTCACAGAACACTGAAGCTTTCTTT. The encoded protein is CASSYSQNTEAFF. The gene calls are TRBV6-5 and TRBJ1-1; D uncertain. The CDR3 has 13 amino acids. Germline lookup yields CDR1 MNHEY and CDR2 SVGAGI. V was cut by 0 bases and J by 1 base, with 3 bases left in between.

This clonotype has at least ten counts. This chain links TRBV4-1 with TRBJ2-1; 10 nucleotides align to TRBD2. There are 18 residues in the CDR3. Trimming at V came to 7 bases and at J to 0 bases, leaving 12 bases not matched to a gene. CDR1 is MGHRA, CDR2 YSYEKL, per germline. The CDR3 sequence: CASIPVPGLAPSYNEQFF. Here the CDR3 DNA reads TGCGCCAGCATCCCCGTCCCGGGACTAGCGCCCTCCTACAATGAGCAGTTCTTC.

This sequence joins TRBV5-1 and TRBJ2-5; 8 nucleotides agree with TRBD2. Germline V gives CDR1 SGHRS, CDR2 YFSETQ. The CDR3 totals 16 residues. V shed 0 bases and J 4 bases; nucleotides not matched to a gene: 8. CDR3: CASSLATGLAGETQYF. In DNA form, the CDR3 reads TGCGCCAGCAGCTTGGCCACCGGACTAGCAGGAGAGACCCAGTACTTC.

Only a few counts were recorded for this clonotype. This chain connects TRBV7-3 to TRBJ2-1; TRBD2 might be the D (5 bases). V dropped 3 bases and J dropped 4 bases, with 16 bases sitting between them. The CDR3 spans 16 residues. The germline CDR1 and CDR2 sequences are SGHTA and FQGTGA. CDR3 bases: TGTGCCAGCAGCTTTGGAATAGGACTCCCTTACAATGAGCAGTTCTTC. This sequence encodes CASSFGIGLPYNEQFF. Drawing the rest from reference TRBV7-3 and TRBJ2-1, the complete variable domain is GAGVSQTPSNKVTEKGKYVELRCDPISGHTALYWYRQSLGQGPEFLIYFQGTGAADDSGLPNDRFFAVRPEGSVSTLKIQRTERGDSAVYLCASSFGIGLPYNEQFFGPGTRLTVL.

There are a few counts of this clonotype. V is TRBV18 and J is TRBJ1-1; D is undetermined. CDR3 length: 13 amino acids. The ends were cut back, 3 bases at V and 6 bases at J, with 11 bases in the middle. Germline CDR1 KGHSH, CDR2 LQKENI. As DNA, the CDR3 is TGTGCCAGCTCACCGGTTGGGTGGTCTGAAGCTTTCTTT. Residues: CASSPVGWSEAFF.

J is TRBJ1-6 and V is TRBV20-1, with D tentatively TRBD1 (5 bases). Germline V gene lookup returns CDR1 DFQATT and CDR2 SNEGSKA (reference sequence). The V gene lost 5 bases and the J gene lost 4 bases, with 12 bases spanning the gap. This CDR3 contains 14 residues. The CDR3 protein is CSAPRQYYNSPLHF. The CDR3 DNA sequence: TGCAGTGCTCCCCGACAGTATTATAATTCACCCCTCCACTTT.

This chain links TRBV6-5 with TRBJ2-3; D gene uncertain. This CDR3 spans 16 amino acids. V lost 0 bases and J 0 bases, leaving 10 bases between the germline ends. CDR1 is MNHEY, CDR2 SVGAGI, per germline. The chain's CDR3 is CASSYSGSTSTDTQYF. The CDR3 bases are TGTGCCAGCAGTTACTCCGGGTCGACTAGCACAGATACGCAGTATTTT.

The CDR3 is CASSFIAGGHSAYEQYF. In DNA, the CDR3 is TGTGCCAGCAGCTTCATAGCGGGGGGTCATAGCGCCTACGAGCAGTACTTC. This chain links TRBV7-2 with TRBJ2-7; TRBD2 matches 10 bases. Germline trimming cut 3 bases from V and 2 bases from J; bases unmatched to any gene: 10. The CDR3 loop spans 17 amino acids. CDR1 SGHTA and CDR2 FQGNSA come from the germline V gene.

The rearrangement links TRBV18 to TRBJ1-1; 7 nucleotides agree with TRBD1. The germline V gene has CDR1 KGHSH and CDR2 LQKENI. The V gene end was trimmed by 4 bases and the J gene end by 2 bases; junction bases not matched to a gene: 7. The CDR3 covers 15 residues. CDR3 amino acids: CASSLTQGRNTEAFF. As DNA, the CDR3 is TGTGCCAGCTCACTTACACAGGGGAGAAACACTGAAGCTTTCTTT.

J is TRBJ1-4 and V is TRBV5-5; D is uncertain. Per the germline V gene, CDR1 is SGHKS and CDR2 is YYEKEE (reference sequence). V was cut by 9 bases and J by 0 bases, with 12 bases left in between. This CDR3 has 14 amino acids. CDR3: CATHPSATNEKLFF. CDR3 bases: TGTGCCACCCATCCATCCGCAACTAATGAAAAACTGTTTTTT.

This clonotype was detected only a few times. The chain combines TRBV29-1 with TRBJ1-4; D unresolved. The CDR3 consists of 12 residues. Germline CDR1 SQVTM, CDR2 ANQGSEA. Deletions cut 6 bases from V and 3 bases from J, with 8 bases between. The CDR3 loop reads CSVVGANEKLFF. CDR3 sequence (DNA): TGCAGCGTGGTTGGCGCTAATGAAAAACTGTTTTTT.

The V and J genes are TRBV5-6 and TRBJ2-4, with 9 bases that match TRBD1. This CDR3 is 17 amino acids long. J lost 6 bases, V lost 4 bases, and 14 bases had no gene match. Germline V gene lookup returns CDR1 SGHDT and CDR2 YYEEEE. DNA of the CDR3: TGTGCCAGCAGCAAAGACAGGGGGTTCTTCCCGGGAAACATTCAGTACTTC. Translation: CASSKDRGFFPGNIQYF.

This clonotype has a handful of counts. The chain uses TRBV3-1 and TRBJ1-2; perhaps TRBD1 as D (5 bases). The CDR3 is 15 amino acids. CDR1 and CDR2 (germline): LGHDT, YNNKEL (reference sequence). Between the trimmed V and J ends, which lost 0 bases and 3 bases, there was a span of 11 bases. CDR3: CASSQDRQGYYGYTF. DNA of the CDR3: TGTGCCAGCAGCCAAGATCGCCAGGGATACTATGGCTACACCTTC.